The clone carrying this T cell receptor (beta chain) appeared a few times. Its antigen remains unknown. This entry comes from a study of T cell repertoires in cytomegalovirus infection. About the study: It was the public TCR beta signatures that indicated both CMV infection and matching HLA type. Broader study findings: There were carriers of CMV plus the relevant HLA, and cumulative public TCR beta family frequency identified them. Clonotypes of TCR beta that were HLA-C-restricted and CMV-specific dominated the ex vivo response.

TCRdb analysed the reads with MiXCR anew, one entry per CDR3 protein. The sample consists of about 160,000 distinct CDR3 sequences, about a fifth of them appearing once. The sequencing used CD8+ T cells from cultured PBMCs, collected from culture after CMV antigen stimulation. This clonotype was sampled from a human donor in good health (CMV status not recorded). Some clones in this sample may be carry-over from other donors' samples.

The CDR3 reads CASTVERGRRLEGEEQFF. Here the CDR3 DNA reads TGTGCCAGCACTGTAGAGAGGGGGCGTCGACTAGAAGGGGAGGAGCAGTTCTTC. The V call is TRBV7-2, the J call TRBJ2-1, with TRBD1 as a possible D gene (7 bases). CDR3 length: 18 residues. Germline CDR1 is SGHTA and CDR2 is FQGNSA. V was trimmed by 7 bases and J by 10 bases, leaving 32 bases between them.